The text below deals with one T cell receptor beta chain. Its antigen is not identified. This sample was included in a study of blood T cells in healthy people across ages. Overall study results and limits: There were more naive CD4+ cells and higher diversity in long-lived donors than in aged donors. Reliance upon unsorted PBMCs precluded definitive naive versus antigen-experienced comparison.

Total RNA was extracted at no less than 6 micrograms per sample. The CDR3 is 12 residues long. Germline V CDR1 and CDR2: MNHEY, SVGAGI. Trimming cost V 6 bases and J 5 bases, with 10 bases left between them. The authors ran a second PCR of 7 to 11 cycles using a sample-barcoded 5' primer and a J-beta primer mix. TCRdb reprocessed the 5' RACE reads with MiXCR, giving one entry per CDR3 protein. The sample includes 1.2 million to 1.5 million distinct CDR3 sequences, approximately 59% seen only once; the top ten take 6.7%. The rearrangement uses TRBV6-5 and TRBJ2-5; D perhaps matches TRBD1 (6 bases). Sequencing input: blood. The origin of this receptor is a young man in good health. The CDR3 loop reads CASRSQGETQYF. The CDR3 region has the DNA TGTGCCAGCAGATCGCAGGGGGAGACCCAGTACTTC.